This T cell receptor (beta chain) was sequenced for a study of long-term antiretroviral therapy in people with HIV. Study summary: The study's earliest collections predate the 2015 immediate-ART recommendation by about a decade. General study results and limits: Repertoires from HIV showed CDR3 length ranges narrower than those of controls.

Each contributor possessed a minimum of one pre-ART and a minimum of two post-ART PBMC samples. For this clone: Its target is unknown.

The CDR3 is made up of 14 amino acids. CDR1 is MNHNS, CDR2 SASEGT, per germline. The V gene lost 4 bases and the J gene lost 11 bases, with 18 bases spanning the gap. Survey-level resolution applied to immunoSEQ assay v3.0. Sequencing used immunoSEQ multiplex PCR; TCRdb keeps in-frame clones, though not all of them. Counted here are about 15,000 clones, roughly four fifths occurring once; the ten biggest clones make up 15% to 20%. This receptor was identified in a man aged 35-49 years with HIV. The chain is built from TRBV6-1 and TRBJ1-5; no reliable D call. The sample was unsorted PBMCs, taken just before starting antiretroviral therapy. DNA for the CDR3: TGTGCCAGCAGTGCGTCCTCGGACGGGAAGGCCCAGCATTTT. Protein: CASSASSDGKAQHF.